A single sample gave rise to the 18 T cell receptor beta chains below, sequenced in a study of blood T cell repertoires in COVID-19. TCRdb's table, derived via immunoSEQ multiplex PCR, lists solely in-frame clones and lacks some. The profile shows just over 650,000 clones, approximately 90% of them singletons. Sequencing was performed on peripheral blood. Receptors originate from a woman aged 18-35 years with acute or convalescent COVID-19.

CDR3 sequence (DNA): TGTGCCAGCAGTGAAGCTGCGGCCGTCAATCAGCCCCAGCATTTT. This sequence encodes CASSEAAAVNQPQHF. V and J are TRBV2 and TRBJ1-5; no definite D call. Deletions cut 0 bases from V and 3 bases from J, with 9 bases between. CDR1 is SNHLY, CDR2 FYNNEI, per germline. The CDR3 is 15 amino acids.

The chain couples TRBV11-2 to TRBJ2-3; tentative D call: TRBD1 (5 bases). The CDR3 extends over 13 amino acids. With 6 bases removed from V and 5 bases from J, the gap between germline ends came to 12 bases. Germline CDR1 is SGHAT and CDR2 is FQNNGV. In DNA form, the CDR3 reads TGTGCCAGCAGGCCGGCAGGGTTAGATACGCAGTATTTT. It codes for CASRPAGLDTQYF. Full variable domain (remainder filled in from reference TRBV11-2 and TRBJ2-3): EAGVAQSPRYKIIEKRQSVAFWCNPISGHATLYWYQQILGQGPKLLIQFQNNGVVDDSQLPKDRFSAERLKGVDSTLKIQPAKLEDSAVYLCASRPAGLDTQYFGPGTRLTVL.

About this clone itself: This sample includes further DNA sequences coding for the same CDR3. The chain uses TRBV12-3 or TRBV12-4 and TRBJ1-1, with 8 bases aligning to TRBD1. The CDR3 contains 13 residues. V was pared by 6 bases and J by 4 bases, with 4 bases of the junction left unmatched. The CDR3 region is CASSLRGLTEAFF. In DNA, the CDR3 is TGTGCCAGCAGCCTCAGGGGGCTCACTGAAGCTTTCTTT.

This sequence joins TRBV30 and TRBJ2-7; D is possibly TRBD1 (6 bases). This CDR3 is 13 amino acids long. Trimming took off 1 base at V and 3 bases at J, with 10 bases between the two ends. CDR1 and CDR2 (germline): GTSNPN, SVGIG (reference sequence). CDR3 amino acids: CAWSGQEHYEQYF. CDR3 bases: TGTGCCTGGAGTGGACAGGAACACTACGAGCAGTACTTC.

The rearrangement uses TRBV12-3 or TRBV12-4 and TRBJ2-3, with D uncertain. This CDR3 region has 11 residues. The V end lost 7 bases, the J end lost 5 bases, and 7 bases lay between the germline ends. As DNA, the CDR3 is TGTGCCAGCAAATTCGGAGATACGCAGTATTTT. Translation: CASKFGDTQYF.

This chain uses TRBV5-1 with TRBJ1-5; D might be TRBD1 (5 bases). Germline V lookup: CDR1 SGHRS, CDR2 YFSETQ. Trimming pared 4 bases from V and 9 bases from J, leaving 23 bases between. The CDR3 loop spans 16 amino acids. The CDR3 DNA is TGCGCCAGCAGCCTTAAACCGGGGGACGCAGAGAGGCCCCAGCATTTT. Its translation is CASSLKPGDAERPQHF.

This clone was seen more than once but under ten times. The chain joins TRBV12-3 or TRBV12-4 to TRBJ1-1; D is unresolved. CDR3 size: 13 residues. V was shortened by 3 bases and J by 7 bases, with 12 bases between the two germline ends. The CDR3 loop is CASSLVAYSEAFF. Here the CDR3 DNA reads TGTGCCAGCAGTTTGGTTGCATACAGTGAAGCTTTCTTT.

V and J are TRBV7-6 and TRBJ1-2; the D is unclear. The CDR3 is made up of 15 amino acids. CDR1 and CDR2 from the germline V gene are SGHVS and FNYEAQ. Trimming pared 1 base from V and 3 bases from J, leaving 12 bases between. Here the CDR3 reads CASSLGAGSHYGYTF. CDR3 nucleotides: TGTGCCAGCAGCTTAGGGGCGGGCAGTCACTATGGCTACACCTTC.

CDR3 protein: CASSQGANYGYTF. CDR3 DNA: TGTGCCAGCAGCCAAGGGGCGAACTATGGCTACACCTTC. The rearrangement joins TRBV4-2 to TRBJ1-2; no clear D. This CDR3 has 13 residues. Germline V gives CDR1 LGHNA, CDR2 YNFKEQ. Trimming cost V 1 base and J 2 bases, with 5 bases left between them.

This chain links TRBV6-1 with TRBJ1-2; the D gene is possibly TRBD1 (5 bases). From germline, CDR1 is MNHNS and CDR2 SASEGT. V lost 0 bases, J lost 0 bases, and 11 bases lay in between. The length of the CDR3 is 16 residues. CDR3 loop: CASSEAPPGANYGYTF. The CDR3, as DNA: TGTGCCAGCAGTGAAGCCCCGCCGGGGGCTAACTATGGCTACACCTTC.

The chain carries TRBV2 and TRBJ1-2, with a weak D call TRBD1 (6 bases). The germline V and J ends were trimmed by 6 bases and 1 base, with 18 bases remaining between them. Per germline, CDR1 SNHLY and CDR2 FYNNEI. This CDR3 comprises 16 residues. CDR3: CASSAMRDTNNYGYTF. In nucleotides, the CDR3 is TGTGCCAGCAGCGCCATGAGGGACACCAATAACTATGGCTACACCTTC.

DNA of the CDR3: TGTGCCAGCAGTGGAGCGGGGGGCCACACAGATACGCAGTATTTT. Amino acid sequence: CASSGAGGHTDTQYF. This chain connects TRBV25-1 to TRBJ2-3, with TRBD2 matching 9 bases. Germline values: CDR1 MGHDK, CDR2 SYGVNS. The CDR3 runs to 15 residues. V lost 4 bases and J lost 2; bases outside the gene matches: 4.

The rearrangement joins TRBV27 to TRBJ1-1; maybe TRBD1 (6 bases). The germline V gene encodes CDR1 MNHEY and CDR2 SMNVEV (reference sequence). CDR3 length: 15 residues. Trimming took 4 bases from V and 4 from J, leaving 16 bases between them. CDR3: CASSSLRGGSTEAFF. The CDR3 region has the DNA TGTGCCAGCAGTTCCCTCAGGGGCGGGAGCACTGAAGCTTTCTTT.

This sequence joins TRBV24-1 and TRBJ2-2; D perhaps matches TRBD2 (6 bases). Germline lookup yields CDR1 KGHDR and CDR2 SFDVKD. The CDR3 loop spans 18 amino acids. Between the trimmed V and J ends, which lost 4 bases and 6 bases, there was a span of 23 bases. CDR3 in DNA: TGTGCCACCAGTGACCCCTCGGGGCCGGACTATAATGCCGGGGAGCTGTTTTTT. This codes for CATSDPSGPDYNAGELFF.

The chain uses TRBV4-2 and TRBJ1-2; 8 bases align to TRBD1. Trimming cost V 6 bases and J 2 bases; bases outside gene matches: 5. This CDR3 contains 14 residues. Germline V lookup: CDR1 LGHNA, CDR2 YNFKEQ. The CDR3 DNA sequence: TGTGCCAGCAGACTCCAGGGGGCGAACTATGGCTACACCTTC. It is translated as CASRLQGANYGYTF.

In DNA, the CDR3 is TGTGCCAGCAGCCACAGGGCGGATTGGGAAAAACTGTTTTTT. This codes for CASSHRADWEKLFF. The rearrangement uses TRBV6-5 and TRBJ1-4; the D gene is possibly TRBD1 (6 bases). V lost 6 bases to trimming and J lost 8 bases, with 16 bases between them. CDR1 MNHEY and CDR2 SVGAGI come from the germline V gene. This CDR3 has 14 amino acids.

Details on this clone: At the DNA level, this CDR3 is encoded by other sequences in the same sample as well. V is TRBV11-2 and J is TRBJ1-5, with a possible D match to TRBD1 (6 bases). V lost 0 bases and J 6 bases, leaving 9 bases between the germline ends. Germline CDR1 reads SGHAT; CDR2 reads FQNNGV. This CDR3 region has 14 residues. The CDR3: CASSLDRGGQPQHF. The DNA of the CDR3 is TGTGCCAGCAGCTTAGATCGAGGGGGTCAGCCCCAGCATTTT.

The chain recombines TRBV30 with TRBJ1-4, with 10 bases fitting TRBD1. The V gene end was trimmed by 3 bases and the J gene end by 8 bases; junction bases not matched to a gene: 3. The CDR3 extends over 13 amino acids. Germline lookup yields CDR1 GTSNPN and CDR2 SVGIG (reference sequence). The CDR3 loop is CAWRTGGREKLFF. The CDR3 DNA reads TGTGCCTGGAGGACAGGGGGCAGGGAAAAACTGTTTTTT.